This TCR beta chain emerged from a study of blood T cell repertoires in COVID-19. Participants were aged roughly 18 to 90 years, lived in around 25 US areas, and enrolled virtually. There are 14 residues in the CDR3. V lost 7 bases to trimming and J lost 4 bases; unmatched junction nucleotides: 6. CDR1 is LNHDA, CDR2 SQIVND, per germline (reference sequence). Per the original data handling: For nucleated cells, counts were estimated from reference gene primer amplification. TCRdb keeps only in-frame clones here, not all; method: immunoSEQ multiplex PCR. The DNA was the basis for D and trimming; V, J and clone size are from that table. The sample lists a few hundred thousand clones, 70% to 90% occurring once.

The chain joins TRBV19 to TRBJ1-2, with 10 bases aligning to TRBD1. The receptor was derived from a man between 25 and 39 years old who had recovered from COVID-19. Sample: PBMCs or T cells enriched from blood (not recorded which). In DNA, the CDR3 is TGTGCCAGTATCCGGACAGGGGGGACCTATGGCTACACCTTC. Its translation: CASIRTGGTYGYTF.